The T cell receptor beta chain under discussion was sequenced for a study of blood T cell repertoires in COVID-19. At the level of the study: The United States, Italy and Spain supplied acute and convalescent COVID-19 samples.

Participants spanned ages about 18 to 100 years and resided in 20 to 30 US areas. For recovered donors of Cohort 3, there were two negative PCRs, clearance, or symptom resolution. Trimming removed 3 bases from V and 5 bases from J; junction bases left unmatched: 5. Germline V gene data show CDR1 as LNHDA and CDR2 as SQIVND (reference sequence). This CDR3 spans 16 amino acids. How the authors handled the data: Counts of nucleated cells, estimated from reference gene primer amplification, were obtained. Clones were sequenced by immunoSEQ multiplex PCR, and TCRdb holds only the in-frame ones, with some missing. From that table come the V and J calls and clone size; the DNA was used to work out D and trimming. The sample has more than 150,000 clones, about 85% seen once.

Specimen: PBMCs or T cells enriched from blood (not recorded which). The sequence derives from a woman aged 30 to 39 who had recovered from COVID-19. The rearrangement uses TRBV19 and TRBJ1-5; 12 bases map to TRBD1. The chain's CDR3 is CASSIPGTGGYQPQHF. CDR3 bases: TGTGCCAGTAGTATCCCCGGGACAGGGGGCTATCAGCCCCAGCATTTT.